One sample yielded the 29 T cell receptor beta chains listed below, sequenced in a study of T cell changes during pregnancy in multiple sclerosis. Sequencing was performed with immunoSEQ multiplex PCR; in TCRdb, only in-frame clones are kept and a portion is missing. This sample has under 40,000 clones, with roughly 90% found just once. Sequences were derived from CD8+ T cells from peripheral blood mononuclear cells, sampled after pregnancy. The source is a female donor with multiple sclerosis, enrolled in a pregnancy study.

The chain has TRBV6-5 and TRBJ2-7; D ambiguous. The CDR3 sequence is 13 residues long. Trimming shortened V by 2 bases and J by 3 bases, and 8 bases separated the two germline ends. Germline V lookup: CDR1 MNHEY, CDR2 SVGAGI. The CDR3 here is CASSYTSLYEQYF. The CDR3 DNA sequence: TGTGCCAGCAGTTACACGAGCCTCTACGAGCAGTACTTC.

In this sample, this clone turned up once. Compared with germline, one end of the junction differs, possibly owing to a read error. The chain links TRBV7-6 to TRBJ2-5, with a possible D match to TRBD2 (5 bases). The CDR3 contains 11 residues. Germline V gives CDR1 SGHVS, CDR2 FNYEAQ. This CDR3 is CASSLDSGQHF. CDR3 DNA: TGTGCCAGCAGCTTGGACTCCGGCCAACACTTC.

The rearrangement links TRBV9 to TRBJ2-3, with 13 nucleotides matching TRBD2. The CDR3 is 16 amino acids. V lost 4 bases, J lost 6 bases, and 8 bases stayed unmatched. The germline V gene has CDR1 SGDLS and CDR2 YYNGEE. CDR3 in DNA: TGTGCCAGCAGCCCCGGGACTAGCGGGGCGTTGGATACGCAGTATTTT. Its translation is CASSPGTSGALDTQYF.

This clone appeared once. V gene TRBV27 combines with J gene TRBJ1-2, with D possibly being TRBD1 (5 bases). V lost 5 bases and J 2 bases, leaving 12 bases between the germline ends. The CDR3 runs 14 residues. Germline-derived CDR1 and CDR2 are MNHEY and SMNVEV (reference sequence). The DNA for the CDR3 is TGTGCCAGCAGTCCGGGACTATCCAACTATGGCTACACCTTC. This translates into CASSPGLSNYGYTF.

The chain has TRBV11-2 and TRBJ2-3; 11 nucleotides line up with TRBD2. The J segment lost 6 bases and the V segment lost 4 bases, leaving 6 bases of the junction unmatched. This CDR3 spans 15 amino acids. Germline CDR1 and CDR2: SGHAT and FQNNGV. This CDR3 reads CASSSSGGTMDTQYF. The CDR3 coding sequence is TGTGCCAGCAGCTCTAGCGGGGGGACAATGGATACGCAGTATTTT.

This clone has a single count. The chain combines TRBV11-2 with TRBJ1-2; 7 bases line up with TRBD1. The germline V gene has CDR1 SGHAT and CDR2 FQNNGV. Trimming at V came to 1 base and at J to 0 bases, leaving 11 bases not matched to a gene. The CDR3 loop spans 18 amino acids. CDR3 sequence (DNA): TGTGCCAGCAGCTTAGGCTACAGGGGCTCGGATACTAACTATGGCTACACCTTC. It is translated as CASSLGYRGSDTNYGYTF.

The rearrangement links TRBV11-2 to TRBJ2-1; 10 positions match TRBD1. Germline CDR1 is SGHAT and CDR2 is FQNNGV. Trimming cost V 5 bases and J 2 bases; bases outside gene matches: 3. This CDR3 spans 15 amino acids. CDR3 residues: CASSPTGGAYNEQFF. The CDR3 bases are TGTGCCAGCAGCCCGACAGGGGGCGCCTACAATGAGCAGTTCTTC.

The rearrangement joins TRBV19 to TRBJ2-1, with no clear D. CDR1 and CDR2 from the germline V gene are LNHDA and SQIVND (reference sequence). This CDR3 is built from 16 residues. V was trimmed by 3 bases and J by 0 bases, leaving 12 bases between them. DNA of the CDR3: TGTGCCAGTAGTATTGGCGGCGCGAGCTCCTACAATGAGCAGTTCTTC. It codes for CASSIGGASSYNEQFF.

The genes are TRBV11-2 and TRBJ1-4, with 9 bases aligning to TRBD1. V lost 5 bases, J lost 5 bases, and 6 bases stayed unmatched. From germline, CDR1 is SGHAT and CDR2 FQNNGV. The CDR3 spans 15 residues. The CDR3 DNA reads as TGTGCCAGCAGCCGGGACAGGGCTGTGAATGAAAAACTGTTTTTT. The encoded protein is CASSRDRAVNEKLFF. Based on the CDR3 plus reference TRBV11-2 and TRBJ1-4, the full variable domain is EAGVAQSPRYKIIEKRQSVAFWCNPISGHATLYWYQQILGQGPKLLIQFQNNGVVDDSQLPKDRFSAERLKGVDSTLKIQPAKLEDSAVYLCASSRDRAVNEKLFFGSGTQLSVL.

This clone was recorded once. The rearrangement links TRBV19 to TRBJ2-3, with TRBD2 matching over 9 bases. This CDR3 is built from 13 residues. With 3 bases clipped from V and 10 bases from J, the junction kept 5 bases outside the gene matches. Germline CDR1 and CDR2: LNHDA and SQIVND (reference sequence). The CDR3 spells CASSIPTSGPQYF. The CDR3 region has the DNA TGTGCCAGTAGTATCCCTACTAGCGGGCCGCAGTATTTT.

The genes are TRBV5-5 and TRBJ1-2, with a tentative D call TRBD1 (5 bases). Germline assignment: CDR1 SGHKS and CDR2 YYEKEE (reference sequence). This CDR3 comprises 12 residues. The V and J ends lost 5 bases and 6 bases respectively, with 11 bases between them. CDR3 loop: CASSWGSNGYTF. The CDR3 region has the DNA TGTGCCAGCAGTTGGGGCTCTAATGGCTACACCTTC.

V usage is TRBV27 and J usage is TRBJ1-2; D call uncertain. The CDR3 loop spans 14 amino acids. Germline CDR1 reads MNHEY; CDR2 reads SMNVEV (reference sequence). The V and J ends lost 4 bases and 2 bases respectively, with 11 bases between them. CDR3 nucleotide sequence: TGTGCCAGCAGTTCCACTCCAGGCAACTATGGCTACACCTTC. It translates to CASSSTPGNYGYTF.

This chain connects TRBV9 to TRBJ1-1, with TRBD1 matching 9 bases. The J segment lost 6 bases and the V segment lost 1 base, leaving 10 bases of the junction unmatched. The CDR3 is 16 amino acids. Germline CDR1 SGDLS, CDR2 YYNGEE. In DNA, the CDR3 is TGTGCCAGCAGCGTAACTGGACAGGGGCTCGGGGCTGAAGCTTTCTTT. The encoded protein is CASSVTGQGLGAEAFF.

The rearrangement joins TRBV10-2 to TRBJ1-5; the match to TRBD1 covers 7 bases. V lost 8 bases, J lost 1 base, and 5 bases stayed unmatched. Germline CDR1 is WSHSY and CDR2 is SAAADI. The CDR3 has 14 amino acids. Written as DNA, the CDR3 is TGCGCCAGCTGGACAGGCGAAAGCAATCAGCCCCAGCATTTT. Protein sequence: CASWTGESNQPQHF.

The chain has TRBV4-3 and TRBJ2-7; TRBD2 matches 7 bases. This CDR3 is built from 15 residues. Trimming took 2 bases from V and 1 from J; bases not matched to a gene: 5. From germline, CDR1 is LGHNA and CDR2 YSLEER. CDR3 DNA sequence: TGCGCCAGCAGCCAACAGCCCGGGGGGTCCTACGAGCAGTACTTC. This encodes CASSQQPGGSYEQYF.

The CDR3 loop is CASSQDRGTGGLNEQFF. The CDR3 DNA sequence: TGCGCCAGCAGCCAAGATCGAGGGACAGGGGGACTCAATGAGCAGTTCTTC. The chain couples TRBV4-3 to TRBJ2-1; 11 nucleotides agree with TRBD1. The germline gives CDR1 LGHNA, CDR2 YSLEER. This CDR3 contains 17 residues. Trimming cost V 0 bases and J 6 bases; bases outside gene matches: 7.

The chain is built from TRBV7-9 and TRBJ1-4; D may be TRBD1 (5 bases). Germline CDR1 and CDR2: SEHNR and FQNEAQ (reference sequence). This CDR3 is 16 amino acids long. V was pared by 4 bases and J by 8 bases, with 20 bases between. The CDR3 here is CASSSTPGGVKEKLFF. CDR3 in DNA: TGTGCCAGCAGCTCTACCCCCGGGGGGGTGAAGGAAAAACTGTTTTTT.

This clone was seen just once. V is TRBV15 and J is TRBJ2-3; either TRBD1 or TRBD2 may supply D (9 bases each). Germline CDR1 LNHNV, CDR2 YYDKDF (reference sequence). Between the trimmed V and J ends, which lost 3 bases and 7 bases, there was a span of 32 bases. This CDR3 comprises 20 residues. CDR3 amino acids: CATSRDGTGMASGDLHTQYF. The DNA of the CDR3 is TGTGCCACCAGCAGGGATGGGACAGGGATGGCTAGCGGGGACCTGCATACGCAGTATTTT.

The J gene is TRBJ1-1, the V gene TRBV28; weak D call: TRBD1 (5 bases). The V gene's germline CDR1 is MDHEN and CDR2 SYDVKM. This CDR3 contains 14 residues. V lost 2 bases and J lost 5, with 12 bases in between. CDR3 coding DNA: TGTGCCAGCAGTTTAGTGGACAAAGGAACTGAAGCTTTCTTT. As protein: CASSLVDKGTEAFF.

The chain recombines TRBV6-6 with TRBJ1-6, with a possible D match to TRBD1 (5 bases). The CDR3 sequence is 15 residues long. The V and J ends lost 2 bases and 0 bases respectively, with 5 bases between them. Germline values: CDR1 MNHNY, CDR2 SVGAGI (reference sequence). As DNA, the CDR3 is TGTGCCAGCAGTTACGACAGCTCCTATAATTCACCCCTCCACTTT. Protein product: CASSYDSSYNSPLHF.

V and J are TRBV27 and TRBJ1-1; 7 bases agree with TRBD1. Germline V gene sequence: CDR1 MNHEY, CDR2 SMNVEV (reference sequence). V shed 6 bases, J shed 1 base, and the junction held 2 bases outside the gene matches. This CDR3 has 13 residues. This CDR3 reads CASRQGWNTEAFF. The CDR3 region has the DNA TGTGCCAGCAGACAGGGGTGGAACACTGAAGCTTTCTTT.

The sample holds one count of this clone. In DNA form, the CDR3 reads TGTGCCAGCAGCAGGGGGTGGAATGAGCAGTTCTTC. Translated, it gives CASSRGWNEQFF. The J gene is TRBJ2-1, the V gene TRBV5-6, with D possibly being TRBD1 (6 bases). Trimming removed 4 bases at V and 7 bases at J, with 9 bases between. Per germline, CDR1 SGHDT and CDR2 YYEEEE. The CDR3 has 12 residues.

The genes are TRBV6-5 and TRBJ2-7; 7 bases line up with TRBD2. The CDR3 runs to 15 residues. Germline values: CDR1 MNHEY, CDR2 SVGAGI. V gave up 0 bases and J gave up 5 bases; unmatched junction bases: 7. CDR3 sequence (DNA): TGTGCCAGCAGTTACTCGTCTGGGGGGGGTAACGAGCAGTACTTC. Translated, it gives CASSYSSGGGNEQYF.

The genes are TRBV6-5 and TRBJ2-7, with D possibly matching TRBD2 (5 bases). Trimming removed 6 bases from V and 1 base from J, with 7 bases in between. The CDR3 totals 12 residues. Germline V gives CDR1 MNHEY, CDR2 SVGAGI. In nucleotides, the CDR3 is TGTGCCAGCAGGGACTGGTCCTACGAGCAGTACTTC. It codes for CASRDWSYEQYF.

The V call is TRBV7-6, the J call TRBJ1-5; TRBD1 is a possible D gene (6 bases). The CDR3 has 15 amino acids. Per the germline V gene, CDR1 is SGHVS and CDR2 is FNYEAQ. Trimming shortened V by 0 bases and J by 3 bases, and 9 bases separated the two germline ends. The CDR3 here is CASSLAGGFNQPQHF. CDR3 DNA sequence: TGTGCCAGCAGCTTAGCAGGGGGTTTCAATCAGCCCCAGCATTTT.

The rearrangement links TRBV4-3 to TRBJ2-7; a possible D gene is TRBD2 (6 bases). The V gene's germline CDR1 is LGHNA and CDR2 YSLEER. The CDR3 sequence is 15 residues long. Deletions cut 4 bases from V and 3 bases from J, with 16 bases between. The CDR3 loop reads CASSPSASSGYEQYF. The CDR3 DNA is TGCGCCAGCAGCCCCTCGGCGAGTAGCGGCTACGAGCAGTACTTC.

In its sample, this clone was seen once. The chain employs TRBV7-9 and TRBJ2-7, with D unresolved. CDR1 and CDR2 (germline): SEHNR, FQNEAQ (reference sequence). This CDR3 comprises 12 residues. V lost 1 base and J lost 6, with 7 bases in between. The CDR3 here is CASSLGGGEQYF. The CDR3 DNA reads TGTGCCAGCAGCTTAGGAGGCGGCGAGCAGTACTTC.

The CDR3 DNA follows: TGCAGCGTTGTTGGGGGGAACGGGGAGCTGTTTTTT. It codes for CSVVGGNGELFF. The chain couples TRBV29-1 to TRBJ2-2, with D possibly matching TRBD2 (6 bases). The V gene's germline CDR1 is SQVTM and CDR2 ANQGSEA. V lost 4 bases and J 7 bases, leaving 10 bases between the germline ends. There are 12 residues in the CDR3.

V and J are TRBV27 and TRBJ1-5; D perhaps matches TRBD1 (5 bases). Trimming stripped 6 bases from V and 5 bases from J, with 14 bases between. This CDR3 is 14 amino acids long. CDR1 is MNHEY and CDR2 is SMNVEV in the germline V gene (reference sequence). CDR3 bases: TGTGCCAGCAGCCAACGAGGAGGGGATCAGCCCCAGCATTTT. This gives the protein CASSQRGGDQPQHF.